Presented here are 25 T cell receptor beta chains from one specimen sequenced in a study of shared clonotypes between healthy human individuals. Sequencing was performed with immunoSEQ multiplex PCR; in TCRdb, only in-frame clones are kept and a portion is missing. The sample lists about 2.4 million clones, over 85% occurring once. Sequenced sample: naive CD4+ T cells from PBMCs. As to subset: CD45RA+ positively selected. The receptors were gathered from a man aged 18 to 35 in good health. Some clones in this sample may be carry-over from other donors' samples.

V is TRBV18 and J is TRBJ2-3; D not certain. This CDR3 has 16 residues. From germline, CDR1 is KGHSH and CDR2 LQKENI. Trimming removed 2 bases from V and 0 bases from J, with 12 bases in between. In nucleotides, the CDR3 is TGTGCCAGCTCACCAGACACGACCGCTAGCACAGATACGCAGTATTTT. It codes for CASSPDTTASTDTQYF.

This clone was found a few times. The sample contains more than one DNA sequence encoding this CDR3. The CDR3 sequence is CASSPPEGTGNQPQHF. The CDR3 DNA sequence: TGTGCCAGCTCACCACCAGAGGGAACGGGCAATCAGCCCCAGCATTTT. This sequence joins TRBV18 and TRBJ1-5; D is unresolved. This CDR3 is built from 16 residues. V was trimmed by 0 bases and J by 2 bases, leaving 11 bases between them. CDR1 and CDR2 (germline): KGHSH, LQKENI.

This chain links TRBV4-2 with TRBJ2-3; the match to TRBD2 covers 8 bases. This CDR3 comprises 18 residues. Germline CDR1 is LGHNA and CDR2 is YNFKEQ. With V trimmed by 11 bases and J by 2 bases, 21 bases remained unmatched. The CDR3 region is CASSKVGEAGALTDTQYF. In nucleotides, the CDR3 is TGTGCCTCCTCGAAGGTGGGGGAAGCGGGAGCCCTCACAGATACGCAGTATTTT.

This sequence joins TRBV6-4 and TRBJ2-7; no clear D gene. Trimming removed 2 bases at V and 1 base at J, with 15 bases between. The CDR3 has 16 residues. Germline V gene sequence: CDR1 MRHNA, CDR2 SNTAGT. The CDR3 here is CASSDGVCWRSYEQYF. CDR3 nucleotide sequence: TGTGCCAGCAGTGACGGGGTCTGCTGGCGGTCCTACGAGCAGTACTTC.

This clone was seen a single time. The chain carries TRBV11-1 and TRBJ2-1; no clear D. The CDR3 runs 14 residues. The germline CDR1 and CDR2 sequences are SGHAT and FQDESV (reference sequence). Trimming removed 8 bases from V and 8 bases from J, with 19 bases in between. Here the CDR3 reads CASAASASSDEQFF. CDR3 DNA sequence: TGTGCCAGCGCCGCCTCAGCAAGTTCGGATGAGCAGTTCTTC.

The rearrangement joins TRBV5-5 to TRBJ1-5; TRBD1 aligns across 9 bases. The germline V gene encodes CDR1 SGHKS and CDR2 YYEKEE (reference sequence). This CDR3 has 18 amino acids. With 4 bases clipped from V and 2 bases from J, the junction kept 13 bases outside the gene matches. CDR3 nucleotide sequence: TGTGCCAGCAGCCGCGGGACAGGGCGTATGAGCGGCAATCAGCCCCAGCATTTT. This codes for CASSRGTGRMSGNQPQHF.

This chain joins TRBV6-1 and TRBJ1-1; a weak D match, TRBD1 (6 bases). CDR3 size: 14 residues. The V and J ends lost 2 bases and 5 bases respectively, with 12 bases between them. CDR1 is MNHNS, CDR2 SASEGT, per germline. In DNA, the CDR3 is TGTGCCAGCAGTGAACGGGGGGCGCGGACTGAAGCTTTCTTT. This gives the protein CASSERGARTEAFF.

As to this clone: The identical CDR3 is also encoded by other nucleotide sequences in the sample. The CDR3 nucleotides are TGTGCCAGCAGCGCCCAGATGAACACTGAAGCTTTCTTT. Its protein is CASSAQMNTEAFF. The chain combines TRBV9 with TRBJ1-1; D unclear. V lost 3 bases and J lost 0, with 6 bases in between. The CDR3 has 13 residues. Germline CDR1 SGDLS, CDR2 YYNGEE.

The chain employs TRBV5-1 and TRBJ2-5, with 10 bases matching TRBD1. The CDR3 covers 16 residues. J lost 2 bases, V lost 0 bases, and 4 bases had no gene match. Germline loops: CDR1 SGHRS, CDR2 YFSETQ. The CDR3 DNA follows: TGCGCCAGCAGCTTGGGTGGACAGGGGGTTCAAGAGACCCAGTACTTC. It yields the protein CASSLGGQGVQETQYF.

V gene TRBV2 combines with J gene TRBJ1-1, with TRBD1 identical over 10 bases. This CDR3 comprises 13 residues. Trimming at V came to 6 bases and at J to 12 bases, leaving 10 bases not matched to a gene. Germline CDR1 SNHLY, CDR2 FYNNEI. In DNA form, the CDR3 reads TGTGCCAGCAGCCTCTCGGGACAGGGGTTGACTTTCTTT. Its protein is CASSLSGQGLTFF.

Details on this clone: Other DNA sequences from this sample encode an identical CDR3 as well. The chain is built from TRBV12-5 and TRBJ1-5; D remains unclear. Germline-derived CDR1 and CDR2 are LGHNT and FRNRAP. Trimming cost V 7 bases and J 4 bases, with 11 bases left between them. There are 13 residues in the CDR3. The CDR3 DNA is TGTGCTAGTGCCCCATCCGGGAATCAGCCCCAGCATTTT. Amino acid sequence: CASAPSGNQPQHF.

The CDR3 DNA follows: TGCAGCGTTGAGAACTACAATGAGCAGTTCTTC. Translated, it gives CSVENYNEQFF. This rearrangement joins TRBV29-1 to TRBJ2-1; D unclear. CDR1 and CDR2 from the germline V gene are SQVTM and ANQGSEA. CDR3 size: 11 residues. The V gene lost 3 bases and the J gene lost 3 bases, with 3 bases spanning the gap.

On this clone itself: The same CDR3 arises from other DNA sequences in this sample as well. The chain employs TRBV19 and TRBJ2-7, with 8 bases identical to TRBD2. The J segment lost 0 bases and the V segment lost 3 bases, leaving 1 base of the junction unmatched. CDR1 LNHDA and CDR2 SQIVND come from the germline V gene (reference sequence). The CDR3 consists of 14 residues. CDR3: CASSIGTSSYEQYF. The CDR3 nucleotides are TGTGCCAGTAGTATCGGGACTAGCTCCTACGAGCAGTACTTC.

The chain combines TRBV5-4 with TRBJ2-5; the D gene could be TRBD1 or TRBD2 (5 bases each). Germline values: CDR1 SGHNT, CDR2 YYREEE (reference sequence). CDR3 length equals 14 residues. The V and J ends lost 3 bases and 1 base respectively, with 10 bases between them. CDR3 nucleotides: TGTGCCAGCAGCTGTCCGGGACCCCAAGAGACCCAGTACTTC. Protein sequence: CASSCPGPQETQYF.

The CDR3 protein is CASSLLVSGLYEQYF. The CDR3 nucleotides are TGCGCCAGCAGCTTGTTGGTTAGCGGGCTATACGAGCAGTACTTC. This rearrangement joins TRBV5-1 to TRBJ2-7, with TRBD2 identical over 7 bases. Germline loops: CDR1 SGHRS, CDR2 YFSETQ. J gave up 4 bases and V 1 base, and 8 bases lay outside the gene matches. The CDR3 consists of 15 residues.

The chain has TRBV18 and TRBJ2-7; D gene unclear. Germline CDR1 and CDR2: KGHSH and LQKENI. V lost 2 bases and J 2 bases, leaving 10 bases between the germline ends. The CDR3 loop spans 14 amino acids. The CDR3 loop reads CASSPTTQTYEQYF. The CDR3 bases are TGTGCCAGCTCACCAACTACTCAGACCTACGAGCAGTACTTC.

The chain recombines TRBV19 with TRBJ2-7; D might be TRBD1 (6 bases). This CDR3 spans 13 amino acids. V gave up 5 bases and J gave up 4 bases, with 12 bases separating them. Germline V CDR1 and CDR2: LNHDA, SQIVND (reference sequence). The CDR3, as DNA: TGTGCCAGTAGTGAAGGACAGAGTTACGAGCAGTACTTC. Protein: CASSEGQSYEQYF.

This clone was counted a single time. The rearrangement uses TRBV5-6 and TRBJ1-1; tentative D call: TRBD1 (5 bases). Looked up from germline, CDR1 is SGHDT and CDR2 is YYEEEE. The germline V and J ends were trimmed by 9 bases and 3 bases, with 21 bases remaining between them. The CDR3 totals 15 residues. The CDR3 bases are TGTGCCACCTTCCGGGACGACGCACCCTACACTGAAGCTTTCTTT. The encoded protein is CATFRDDAPYTEAFF.

The J gene is TRBJ2-5, the V gene TRBV5-4; 16 bases fit TRBD2. The CDR3 has 16 amino acids. Trimming cost V 4 bases and J 3 bases; bases outside gene matches: 3. Germline V gene sequence: CDR1 SGHNT, CDR2 YYREEE (reference sequence). The CDR3: CASSKGTSGGEETQYF. The CDR3 bases are TGTGCCAGCAGCAAGGGGACTAGCGGGGGGGAAGAGACCCAGTACTTC.

The chain couples TRBV9 to TRBJ2-2, with TRBD1 as a possible D gene (6 bases). CDR3 length: 16 residues. CDR1 and CDR2 (germline): SGDLS, YYNGEE. The V end lost 3 bases, the J end lost 2 bases, and 14 bases lay between the germline ends. CDR3 amino acids: CASSGPGHPNTGELFF. The CDR3 DNA sequence: TGTGCCAGCAGCGGTCCGGGACACCCAAACACCGGGGAGCTGTTTTTT.

This clone was seen only once. The chain uses TRBV19 and TRBJ1-1, with 7 bases fitting TRBD1. Trimming at V came to 3 bases and at J to 0 bases, leaving 10 bases not matched to a gene. The CDR3 covers 17 residues. Germline CDR1 and CDR2: LNHDA and SQIVND (reference sequence). CDR3 in DNA: TGTGCCAGTAGTATCATACTACAGGGGCAAATGAACACTGAAGCTTTCTTT. Translation: CASSIILQGQMNTEAFF.

Comments on this clone: This sample includes further DNA sequences coding for the same CDR3. The chain has TRBV29-1 and TRBJ1-1; the D is unclear. This CDR3 region has 13 residues. Germline V lookup: CDR1 SQVTM, CDR2 ANQGSEA. Trimming shortened V by 4 bases and J by 5 bases, and 14 bases separated the two germline ends. The chain's CDR3 is CSVGPLRGTEAFF. As DNA, the CDR3 is TGCAGCGTTGGACCGCTCCGCGGTACTGAAGCTTTCTTT. The variable domain in full, with the rest retrieved from reference TRBV29-1 and TRBJ1-1, is SAVISQKPSRDICQRGTSLTIQCQVDSQVTMMFWYRQQPGQSLTLIATANQGSEATYESGFVIDKFPISRPNLTFSTLTVSNMSPEDSSIYLCSVGPLRGTEAFFGQGTRLTVV.

The chain uses TRBV5-5 and TRBJ2-5; D possibly uses TRBD1 or TRBD2 (5 bases each). Per the germline V gene, CDR1 is SGHKS and CDR2 is YYEKEE (reference sequence). The CDR3 sequence is 14 residues long. V shed 1 base and J shed 5 bases, with 12 bases lying between them. CDR3 in amino acids: CASSLFGTQETQYF. CDR3 DNA sequence: TGTGCCAGCAGCTTGTTCGGGACCCAGGAGACCCAGTACTTC.

The chain couples TRBV2 to TRBJ1-3; D remains ambiguous. With 7 bases removed from V and 3 bases from J, the gap between germline ends came to 10 bases. Germline V gene lookup returns CDR1 SNHLY and CDR2 FYNNEI. This CDR3 is 13 amino acids long. In DNA, the CDR3 is TGTGCCAGCATGAAGCAGAGTGGAAACACCATATATTTT. It translates to CASMKQSGNTIYF.

The chain links TRBV2 to TRBJ2-3; D not certain. The CDR3 spans 15 residues. CDR1 SNHLY and CDR2 FYNNEI come from the germline V gene. V lost 2 bases, J lost 0 bases, and 9 bases lay in between. The CDR3 region is CASSEFPQSTDTQYF. Here the CDR3 DNA reads TGTGCCAGCAGTGAATTCCCTCAGAGCACAGATACGCAGTATTTT.